Listed here is a single T cell receptor beta chain. In the study's own analysis: Nucleated cell counts were estimated from reference gene primer amplification. The data were produced by immunoSEQ multiplex PCR, yet TCRdb's version contains in-frame clones alone and is incomplete. V and J calls and clone size are those listed in that table; D and trimming were worked out from the DNA. The table shows around 31,000 clones, with about 90% occurring only once. These data belong to a study of blood T cell repertoires in COVID-19. For the study at large: T cells, B-cell-depleted T cells, or PBMCs supplied cDNA or gDNA.

The sequenced material came from peripheral blood. The receptor was isolated from a human donor with active COVID-19. The donor label of this sample is uncertain.

Here the CDR3 DNA reads TGTGCCAGCACCAAATGGACAGTCTCGAACACCGGGGAGCTGTTTTTT. Protein: CASTKWTVSNTGELFF. This chain links TRBV27 with TRBJ2-2, with D maybe TRBD1 (6 bases). The CDR3 consists of 16 residues. V was pared by 7 bases and J by 0 bases, with 15 bases between. The germline gives CDR1 MNHEY, CDR2 SMNVEV (reference sequence).